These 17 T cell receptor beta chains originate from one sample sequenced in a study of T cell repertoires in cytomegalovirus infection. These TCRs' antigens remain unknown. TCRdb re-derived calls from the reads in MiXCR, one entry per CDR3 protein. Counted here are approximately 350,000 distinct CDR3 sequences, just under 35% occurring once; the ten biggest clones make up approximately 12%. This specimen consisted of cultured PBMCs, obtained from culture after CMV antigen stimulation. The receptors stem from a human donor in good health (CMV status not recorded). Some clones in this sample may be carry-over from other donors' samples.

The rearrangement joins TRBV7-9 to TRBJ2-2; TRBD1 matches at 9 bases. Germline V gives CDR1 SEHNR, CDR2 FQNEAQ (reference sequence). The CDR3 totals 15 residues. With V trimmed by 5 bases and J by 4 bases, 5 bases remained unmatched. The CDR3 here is CASSPWDRVTGELFF. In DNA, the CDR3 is TGTGCCAGCAGCCCCTGGGACAGGGTCACCGGGGAGCTGTTTTTT.

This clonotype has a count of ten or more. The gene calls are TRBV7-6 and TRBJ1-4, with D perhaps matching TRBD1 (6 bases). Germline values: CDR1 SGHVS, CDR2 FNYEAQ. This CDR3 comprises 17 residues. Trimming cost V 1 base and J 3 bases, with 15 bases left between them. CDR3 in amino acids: CASSLVAGAVANEKLFF. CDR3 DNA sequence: TGTGCCAGCAGCTTAGTTGCGGGGGCTGTAGCTAATGAAAAACTGTTTTTT.

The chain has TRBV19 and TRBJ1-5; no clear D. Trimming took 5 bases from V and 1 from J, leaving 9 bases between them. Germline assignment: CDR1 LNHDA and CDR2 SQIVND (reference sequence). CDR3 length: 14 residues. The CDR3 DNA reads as TGTGCCAGTAGTTCCCGGTGGAGCAATCAGCCCCAGCATTTT. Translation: CASSSRWSNQPQHF. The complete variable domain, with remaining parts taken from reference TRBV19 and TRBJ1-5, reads DGGITQSPKYLFRKEGQNVTLSCEQNLNHDAMYWYRQDPGQGLRLIYYSQIVNDFQKGDIAEGYSVSREKKESFPLTVTSAQKNPTAFYLCASSSRWSNQPQHFGDGTRLSIL.

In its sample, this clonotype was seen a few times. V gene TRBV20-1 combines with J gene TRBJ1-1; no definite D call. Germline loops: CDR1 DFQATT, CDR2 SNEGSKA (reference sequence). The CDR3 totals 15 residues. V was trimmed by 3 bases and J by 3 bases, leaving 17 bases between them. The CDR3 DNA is TGCAGTGCTAGGGTCGCGGAAGGGTGGGACACTGAAGCTTTCTTT. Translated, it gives CSARVAEGWDTEAFF.

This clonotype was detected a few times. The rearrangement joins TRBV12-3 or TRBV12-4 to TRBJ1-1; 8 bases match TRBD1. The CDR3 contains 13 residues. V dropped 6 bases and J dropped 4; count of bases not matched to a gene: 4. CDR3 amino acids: CASRFTGGTEAFF. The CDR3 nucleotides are TGTGCCAGCAGATTTACAGGGGGCACTGAAGCTTTCTTT.

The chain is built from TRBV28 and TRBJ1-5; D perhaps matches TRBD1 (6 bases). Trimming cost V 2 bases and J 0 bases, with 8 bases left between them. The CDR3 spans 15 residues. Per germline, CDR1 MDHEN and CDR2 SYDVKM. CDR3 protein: CASSLIRGSNQPQHF. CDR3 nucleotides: TGTGCCAGCAGTTTAATCAGGGGTAGCAATCAGCCCCAGCATTTT.

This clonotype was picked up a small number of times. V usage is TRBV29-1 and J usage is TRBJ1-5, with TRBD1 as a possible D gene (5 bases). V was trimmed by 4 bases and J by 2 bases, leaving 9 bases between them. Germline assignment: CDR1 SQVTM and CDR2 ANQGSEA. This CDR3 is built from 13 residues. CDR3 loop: CSVVAGRNQPQHF. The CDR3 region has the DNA TGCAGCGTTGTGGCGGGGCGCAATCAGCCCCAGCATTTT.

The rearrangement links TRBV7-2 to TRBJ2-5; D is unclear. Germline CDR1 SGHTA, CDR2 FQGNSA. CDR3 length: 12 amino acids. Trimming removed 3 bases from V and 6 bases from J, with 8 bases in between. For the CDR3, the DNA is TGTGCCAGCAGCTTCCTGTCCCAGACCCAGTACTTC. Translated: CASSFLSQTQYF.

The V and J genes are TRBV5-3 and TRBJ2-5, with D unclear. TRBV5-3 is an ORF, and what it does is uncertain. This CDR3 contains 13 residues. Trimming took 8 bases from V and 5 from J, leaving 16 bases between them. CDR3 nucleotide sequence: TGTGCCAGCAGCCCCAGCTGGGCCGAGACCCAGTACTTC. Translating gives CASSPSWAETQYF.

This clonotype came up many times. Here the CDR3 reads CASTGLAIYNEQFF. CDR3 sequence (DNA): TGTGCCAGCACCGGACTAGCGATTTACAATGAGCAGTTCTTC. This chain links TRBV7-8 with TRBJ2-1, with TRBD2 matching over 9 bases. Germline V gene sequence: CDR1 SGHVS, CDR2 FQNEAQ. Trimming cost V 7 bases and J 4 bases; bases outside gene matches: 5. The CDR3 consists of 14 residues. Filled out from reference TRBV7-8 and TRBJ2-1, the complete variable domain reads GAGVSQSPRYKVAKRGQDVALRCDPISGHVSLFWYQQALGQGPEFLTYFQNEAQLDKSGLPSDRFFAERPEGSVSTLKIQRTQQEDSAVYLCASTGLAIYNEQFFGPGTRLTVL.

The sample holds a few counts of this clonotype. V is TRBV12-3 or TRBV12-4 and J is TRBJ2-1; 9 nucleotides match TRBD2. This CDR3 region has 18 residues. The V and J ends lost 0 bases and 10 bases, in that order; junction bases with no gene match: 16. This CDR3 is CASSLAQRGLAPVREQFF. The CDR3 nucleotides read TGTGCCAGCAGTTTAGCGCAGAGGGGACTAGCCCCCGTCAGGGAGCAGTTCTTC.

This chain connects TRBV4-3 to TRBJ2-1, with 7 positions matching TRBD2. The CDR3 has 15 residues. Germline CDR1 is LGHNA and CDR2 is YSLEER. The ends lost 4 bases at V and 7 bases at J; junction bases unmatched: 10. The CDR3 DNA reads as TGCGCCAGCAGCCCGTCTAGCGGACTGAGGAATGAGCAGTTCTTC. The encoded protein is CASSPSSGLRNEQFF.

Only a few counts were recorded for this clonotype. CDR3 in amino acids: CASGLVLGGEAFF. CDR3 DNA sequence: TGTGCTAGTGGTTTGGTACTGGGAGGTGAAGCTTTCTTT. The V gene is TRBV12-5, the J gene TRBJ1-1; no clear D. V lost 0 bases to trimming and J lost 7 bases, with 9 bases between them. CDR3 length: 13 residues. The germline gives CDR1 LGHNT, CDR2 FRNRAP.

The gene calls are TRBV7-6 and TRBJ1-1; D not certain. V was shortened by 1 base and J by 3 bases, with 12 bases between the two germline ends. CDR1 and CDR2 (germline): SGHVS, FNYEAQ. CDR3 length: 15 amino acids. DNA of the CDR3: TGTGCCAGCAGCTTAGAAAAGACCGGGGACACTGAAGCTTTCTTT. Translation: CASSLEKTGDTEAFF.

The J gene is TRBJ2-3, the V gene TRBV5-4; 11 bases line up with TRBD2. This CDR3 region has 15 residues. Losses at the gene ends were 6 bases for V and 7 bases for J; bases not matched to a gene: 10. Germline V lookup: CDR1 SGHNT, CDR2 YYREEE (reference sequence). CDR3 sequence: CASTTLAGGPNTQYF. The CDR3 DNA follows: TGTGCCAGCACCACCTTAGCGGGAGGGCCTAATACGCAGTATTTT.

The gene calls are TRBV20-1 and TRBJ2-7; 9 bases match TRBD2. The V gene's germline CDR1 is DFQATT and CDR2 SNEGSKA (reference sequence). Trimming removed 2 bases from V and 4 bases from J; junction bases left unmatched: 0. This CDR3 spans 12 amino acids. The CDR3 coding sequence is TGCAGTGCTAGACTAGCGGGATACGAGCAGTACTTC. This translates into CSARLAGYEQYF.

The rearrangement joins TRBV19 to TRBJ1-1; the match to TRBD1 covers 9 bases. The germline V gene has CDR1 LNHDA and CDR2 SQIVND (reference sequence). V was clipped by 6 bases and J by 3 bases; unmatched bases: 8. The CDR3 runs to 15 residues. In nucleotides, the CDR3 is TGTGCCAGTAGCCCAAACAGGGGGCTTGACACTGAAGCTTTCTTT. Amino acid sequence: CASSPNRGLDTEAFF.